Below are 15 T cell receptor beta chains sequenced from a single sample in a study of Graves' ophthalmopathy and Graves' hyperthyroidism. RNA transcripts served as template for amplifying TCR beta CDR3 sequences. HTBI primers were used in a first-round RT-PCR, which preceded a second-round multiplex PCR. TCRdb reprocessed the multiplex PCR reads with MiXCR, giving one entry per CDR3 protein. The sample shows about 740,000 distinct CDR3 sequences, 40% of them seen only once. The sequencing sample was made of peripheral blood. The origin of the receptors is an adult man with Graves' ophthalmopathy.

The CDR3 spells CASSLEQGAFTEAFF. DNA of the CDR3: TGTGCCAGCAGCTTAGAGCAGGGGGCCTTCACTGAAGCTTTCTTT. The rearrangement joins TRBV7-9 to TRBJ1-1; the match to TRBD1 covers 8 bases. Trimming cost V 1 base and J 4 bases; bases outside gene matches: 5. Germline CDR1 and CDR2: SEHNR and FQNEAQ (reference sequence). The CDR3 loop spans 15 amino acids. The whole variable domain, remainder taken from reference TRBV7-9 and TRBJ1-1, is DTGVSQNPRHKITKRGQNVTFRCDPISEHNRLYWYRQTLGQGPEFLTYFQNEAQLEKSRLLSDRFSAERPKGSFSTLEIQRTEQGDSAMYLCASSLEQGAFTEAFFGQGTRLTVV.

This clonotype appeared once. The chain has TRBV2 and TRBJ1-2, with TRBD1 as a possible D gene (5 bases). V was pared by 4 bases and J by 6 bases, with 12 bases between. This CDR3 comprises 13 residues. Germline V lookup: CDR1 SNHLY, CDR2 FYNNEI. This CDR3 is CASSVKGSDGYTF. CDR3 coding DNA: TGTGCCAGCAGTGTCAAGGGGTCGGATGGCTACACCTTC.

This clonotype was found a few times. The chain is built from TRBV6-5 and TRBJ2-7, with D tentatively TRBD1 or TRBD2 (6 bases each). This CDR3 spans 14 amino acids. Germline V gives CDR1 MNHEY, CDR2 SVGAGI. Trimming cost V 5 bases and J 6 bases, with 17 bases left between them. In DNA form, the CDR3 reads TGTGCCAGCAGTCTCCTCCGGGGGCAGGCCGAGCAGTACTTC. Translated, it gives CASSLLRGQAEQYF.

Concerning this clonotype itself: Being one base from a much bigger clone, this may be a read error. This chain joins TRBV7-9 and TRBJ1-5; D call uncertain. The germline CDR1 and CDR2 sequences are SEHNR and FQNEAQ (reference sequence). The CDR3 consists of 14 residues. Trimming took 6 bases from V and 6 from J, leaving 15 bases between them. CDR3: CASSFGGPGQPQHF. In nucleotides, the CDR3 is TGTGCCAGCAGTTTCGGAGGTCCTGGTCAGCCCCAGCATTTT.

The CDR3 sequence: CASSGPMGGYGYTF. The CDR3 bases are TGTGCCAGCAGTGGTCCCATGGGGGGCTATGGCTACACCTTC. The chain combines TRBV25-1 with TRBJ1-2; D may be TRBD1 (5 bases). The germline gives CDR1 MGHDK, CDR2 SYGVNS. Trimming removed 4 bases at V and 4 bases at J, with 13 bases between. This CDR3 has 14 residues.

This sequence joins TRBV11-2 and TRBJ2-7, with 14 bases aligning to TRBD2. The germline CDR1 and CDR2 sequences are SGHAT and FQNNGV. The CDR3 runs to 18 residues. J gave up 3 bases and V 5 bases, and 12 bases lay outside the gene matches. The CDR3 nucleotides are TGTGCCAGCAGCCGGCACGGGACTAGCGGGAGTGGCGTCTACGAGCAGTACTTC. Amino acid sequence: CASSRHGTSGSGVYEQYF.

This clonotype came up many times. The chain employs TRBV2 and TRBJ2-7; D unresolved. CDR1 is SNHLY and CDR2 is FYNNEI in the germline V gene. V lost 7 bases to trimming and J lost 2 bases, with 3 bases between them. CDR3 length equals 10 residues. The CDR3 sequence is CASTAYEQYF. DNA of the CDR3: TGTGCCAGCACTGCCTACGAGCAGTACTTC.

For the CDR3, the DNA is TGTGCCAGCAGATTTACGTTGGGGACAGATACCTACGAGCAGTACTTC. Translation: CASRFTLGTDTYEQYF. The chain couples TRBV7-9 to TRBJ2-7; TRBD1 agrees at 7 bases. Losses at the gene ends were 6 bases for V and 2 bases for J; bases not matched to a gene: 13. Germline V lookup: CDR1 SEHNR, CDR2 FQNEAQ (reference sequence). This CDR3 is 16 amino acids long. The variable domain in full, completed from reference TRBV7-9 and TRBJ2-7, reads DTGVSQNPRHKITKRGQNVTFRCDPISEHNRLYWYRQTLGQGPEFLTYFQNEAQLEKSRLLSDRFSAERPKGSFSTLEIQRTEQGDSAMYLCASRFTLGTDTYEQYFGPGTRLTVT.

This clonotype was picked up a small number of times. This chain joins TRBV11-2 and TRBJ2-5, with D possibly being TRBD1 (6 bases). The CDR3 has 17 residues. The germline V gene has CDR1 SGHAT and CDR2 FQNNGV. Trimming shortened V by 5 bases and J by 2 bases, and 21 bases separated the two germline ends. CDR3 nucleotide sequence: TGTGCCAGCAGCCCCAGTTGGTTAGGGGGACGACAAGAGACCCAGTACTTC. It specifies CASSPSWLGGRQETQYF.

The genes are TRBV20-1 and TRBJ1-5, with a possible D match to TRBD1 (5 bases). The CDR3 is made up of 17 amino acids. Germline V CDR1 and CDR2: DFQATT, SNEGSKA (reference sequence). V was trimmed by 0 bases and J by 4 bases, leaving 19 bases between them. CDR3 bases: TGCAGTGCTAGAGACGCCAGGGTATCCAGTTTAAATCAGCCCCAGCATTTT. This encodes CSARDARVSSLNQPQHF.

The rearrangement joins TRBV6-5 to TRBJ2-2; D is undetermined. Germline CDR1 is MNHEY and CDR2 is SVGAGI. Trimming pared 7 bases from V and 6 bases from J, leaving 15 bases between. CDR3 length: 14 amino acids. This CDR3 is CASTNGGQSGELFF. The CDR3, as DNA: TGTGCCAGCACAAACGGCGGTCAATCCGGGGAGCTGTTTTTT.

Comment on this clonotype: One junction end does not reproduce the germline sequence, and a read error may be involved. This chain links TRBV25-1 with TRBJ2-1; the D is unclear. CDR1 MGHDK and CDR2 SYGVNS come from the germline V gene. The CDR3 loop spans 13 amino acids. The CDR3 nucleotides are TGTGCAAGCAGGCTTAGCTCCTACAATGAGCAGTTCTTC. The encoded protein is CASRLSSYNEQFF.

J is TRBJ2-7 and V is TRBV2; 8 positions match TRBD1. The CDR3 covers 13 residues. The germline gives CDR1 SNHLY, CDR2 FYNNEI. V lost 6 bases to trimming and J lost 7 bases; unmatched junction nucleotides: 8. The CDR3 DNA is TGTGCCAGCAGCTTAGACAGGGGTAAAGAGCAGTACTTC. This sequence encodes CASSLDRGKEQYF.

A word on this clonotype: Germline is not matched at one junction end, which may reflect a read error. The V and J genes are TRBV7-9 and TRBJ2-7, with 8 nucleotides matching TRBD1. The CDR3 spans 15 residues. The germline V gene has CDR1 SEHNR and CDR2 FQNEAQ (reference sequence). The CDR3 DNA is TGTGCCAGCAGCTTGGAGGGACAGGTCTCCTACGAGGAGTACTTC. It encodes CASSLEGQVSYEEYF.

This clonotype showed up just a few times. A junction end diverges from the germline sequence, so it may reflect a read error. The CDR3 sequence is CASSEMQGAPSPLHF. The CDR3 coding sequence is TGTGCCAGCAGTGAAATGCAGGGGGCGCCGTCACCCCTCCACTTT. V and J are TRBV10-3 and TRBJ1-6; 8 bases align to TRBD1. CDR3 length: 15 residues. Germline V CDR1 and CDR2: ENHRY, SYGVKD.